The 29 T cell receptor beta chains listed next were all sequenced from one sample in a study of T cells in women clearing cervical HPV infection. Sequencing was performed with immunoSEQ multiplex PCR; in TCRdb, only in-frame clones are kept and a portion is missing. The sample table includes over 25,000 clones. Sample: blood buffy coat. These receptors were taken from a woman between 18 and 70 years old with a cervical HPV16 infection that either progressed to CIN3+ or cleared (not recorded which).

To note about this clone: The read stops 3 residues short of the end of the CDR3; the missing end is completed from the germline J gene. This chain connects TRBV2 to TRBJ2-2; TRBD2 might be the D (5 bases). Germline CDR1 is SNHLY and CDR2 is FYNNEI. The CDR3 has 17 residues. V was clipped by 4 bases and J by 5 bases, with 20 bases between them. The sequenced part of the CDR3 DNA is TGTGCCAGCAGTGGGGCCCGCGGGCTGGAAAAAACCGGGGAG. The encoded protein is CASSGARGLEKTGE. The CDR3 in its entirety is CASSGARGLEKTGELFF.

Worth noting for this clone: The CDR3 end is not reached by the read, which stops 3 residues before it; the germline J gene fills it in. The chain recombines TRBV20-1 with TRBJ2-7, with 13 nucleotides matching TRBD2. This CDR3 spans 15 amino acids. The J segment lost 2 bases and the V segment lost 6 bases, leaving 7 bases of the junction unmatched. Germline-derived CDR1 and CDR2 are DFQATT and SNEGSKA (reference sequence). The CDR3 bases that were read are TGCAGTGCAACCAAAGGACTAGCGGGAGCCTACGAG. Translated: CSATKGLAGAYE. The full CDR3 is CSATKGLAGAYEQYF.

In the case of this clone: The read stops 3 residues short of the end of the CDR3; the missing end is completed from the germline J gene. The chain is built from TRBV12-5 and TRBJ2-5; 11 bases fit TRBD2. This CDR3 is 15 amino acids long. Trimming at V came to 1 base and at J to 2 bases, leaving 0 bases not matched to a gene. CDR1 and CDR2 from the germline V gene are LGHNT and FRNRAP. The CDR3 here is CASGLGLAGQETQYF. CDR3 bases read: TGTGCTAGTGGTTTGGGACTAGCGGGGCAAGAGACC.

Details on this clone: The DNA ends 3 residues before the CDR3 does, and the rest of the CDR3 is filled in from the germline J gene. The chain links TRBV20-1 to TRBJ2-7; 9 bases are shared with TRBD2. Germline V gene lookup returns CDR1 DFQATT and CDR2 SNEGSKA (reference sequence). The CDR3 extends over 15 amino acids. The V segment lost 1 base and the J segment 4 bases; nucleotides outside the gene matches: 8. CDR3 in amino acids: CSARVGGRAGYEQYF. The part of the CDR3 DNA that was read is TGCAGTGCTAGAGTGGGCGGGAGGGCTGGTTACGAG.

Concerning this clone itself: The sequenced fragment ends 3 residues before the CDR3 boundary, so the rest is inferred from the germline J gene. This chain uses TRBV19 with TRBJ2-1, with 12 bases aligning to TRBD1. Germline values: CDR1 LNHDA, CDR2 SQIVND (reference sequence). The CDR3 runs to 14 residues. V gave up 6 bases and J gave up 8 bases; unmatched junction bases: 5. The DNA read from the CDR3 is TGTGCCAGTAGCCGGGACAGGGGGCAGGATGAG. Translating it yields CASSRDRGQDE. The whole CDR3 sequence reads CASSRDRGQDEQFF.

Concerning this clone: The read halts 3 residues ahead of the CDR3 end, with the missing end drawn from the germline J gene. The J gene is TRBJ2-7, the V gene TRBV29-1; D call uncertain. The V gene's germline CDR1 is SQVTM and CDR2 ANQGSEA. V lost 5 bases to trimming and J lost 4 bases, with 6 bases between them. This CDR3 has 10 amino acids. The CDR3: CSVRQYEQYF. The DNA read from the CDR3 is TGCAGCGTTAGGCAGTACGAG.

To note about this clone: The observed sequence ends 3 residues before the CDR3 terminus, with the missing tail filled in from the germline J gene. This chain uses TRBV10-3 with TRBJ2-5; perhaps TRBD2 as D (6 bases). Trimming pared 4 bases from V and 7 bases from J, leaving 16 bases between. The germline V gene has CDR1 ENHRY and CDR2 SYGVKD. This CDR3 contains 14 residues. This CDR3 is CAISAGLLEGTQYF. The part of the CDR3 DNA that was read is TGTGCCATCAGTGCGGGACTCCTGGAAGGGACC.

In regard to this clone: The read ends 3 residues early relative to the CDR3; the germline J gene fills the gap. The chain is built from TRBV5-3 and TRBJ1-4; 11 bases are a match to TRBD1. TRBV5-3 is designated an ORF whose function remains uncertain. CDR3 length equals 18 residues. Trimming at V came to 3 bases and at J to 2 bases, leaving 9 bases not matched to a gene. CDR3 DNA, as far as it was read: TGTGCCAGAAGCTGGGGGACAGGGGGATTGGAGACTAATGAAAAA. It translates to CARSWGTGGLETNEK. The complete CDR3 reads CARSWGTGGLETNEKLFF.

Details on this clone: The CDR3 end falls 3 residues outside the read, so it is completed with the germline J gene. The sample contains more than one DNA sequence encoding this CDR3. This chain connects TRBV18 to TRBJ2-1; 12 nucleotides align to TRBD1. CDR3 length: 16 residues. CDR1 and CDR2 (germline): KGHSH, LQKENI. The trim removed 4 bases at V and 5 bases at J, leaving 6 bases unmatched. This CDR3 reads CASSLLGQGAHNEQFF. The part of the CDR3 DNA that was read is TGTGCCAGCTCACTACTGGGACAGGGGGCCCACAATGAG.

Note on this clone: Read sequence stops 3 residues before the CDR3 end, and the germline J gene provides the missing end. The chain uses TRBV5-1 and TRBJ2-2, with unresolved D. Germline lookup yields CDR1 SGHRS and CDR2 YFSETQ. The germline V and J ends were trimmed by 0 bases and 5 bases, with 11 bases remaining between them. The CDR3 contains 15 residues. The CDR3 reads CASSLAVLGTGELFF. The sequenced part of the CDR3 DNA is TGCGCCAGCAGCTTGGCCGTTCTAGGAACCGGGGAG. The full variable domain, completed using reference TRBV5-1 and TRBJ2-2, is KAGVTQTPRYLIKTRGQQVTLSCSPISGHRSVSWYQQTPGQGLQFLFEYFSETQRNKGNFPGRFSGRQFSNSRSEMNVSTLELGDSALYLCASSLAVLGTGELFFGEGSRLTVL.

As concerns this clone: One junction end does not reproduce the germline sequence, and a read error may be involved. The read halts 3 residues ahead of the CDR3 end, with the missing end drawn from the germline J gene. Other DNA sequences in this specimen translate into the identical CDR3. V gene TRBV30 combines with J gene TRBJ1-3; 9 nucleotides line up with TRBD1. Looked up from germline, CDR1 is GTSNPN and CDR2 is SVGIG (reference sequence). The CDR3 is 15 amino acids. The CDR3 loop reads CAWRPYRGLGNTIYF. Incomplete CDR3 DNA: TGTGCCTGGAGGCCATACAGGGGGCTCGGAAACACA.

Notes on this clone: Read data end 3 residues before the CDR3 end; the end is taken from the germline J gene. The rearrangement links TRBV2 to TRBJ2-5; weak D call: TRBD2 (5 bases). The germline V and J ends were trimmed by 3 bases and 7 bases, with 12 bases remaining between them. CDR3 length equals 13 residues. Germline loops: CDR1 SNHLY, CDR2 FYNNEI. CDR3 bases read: TGTGCCAGCAGTGACGAGGCCGAGGGGACC. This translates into CASSDEAEGT. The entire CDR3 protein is CASSDEAEGTQYF.

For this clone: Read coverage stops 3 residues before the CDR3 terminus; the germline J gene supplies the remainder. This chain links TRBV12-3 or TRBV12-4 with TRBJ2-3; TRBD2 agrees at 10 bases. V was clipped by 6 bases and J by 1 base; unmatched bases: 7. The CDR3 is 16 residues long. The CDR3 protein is CASSPSGRAGTDTQYF. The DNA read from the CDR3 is TGTGCCAGCAGCCCCAGCGGGAGGGCCGGCACAGATACG.

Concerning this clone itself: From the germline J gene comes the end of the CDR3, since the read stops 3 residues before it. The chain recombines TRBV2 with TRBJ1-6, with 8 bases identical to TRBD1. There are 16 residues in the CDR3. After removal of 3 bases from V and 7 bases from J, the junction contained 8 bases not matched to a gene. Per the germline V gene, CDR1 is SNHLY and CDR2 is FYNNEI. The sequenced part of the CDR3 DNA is TGTGCCAGCAGTGATTTGACAGGGGCGGGGAATTCACCC. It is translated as CASSDLTGAGNSP. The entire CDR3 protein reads CASSDLTGAGNSPLHF.

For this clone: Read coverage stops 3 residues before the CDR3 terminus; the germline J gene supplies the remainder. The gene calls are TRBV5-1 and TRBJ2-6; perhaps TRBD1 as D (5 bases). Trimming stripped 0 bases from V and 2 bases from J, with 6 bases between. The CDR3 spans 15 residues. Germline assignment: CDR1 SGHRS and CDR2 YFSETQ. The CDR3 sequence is CASSLGGAGANVLTF. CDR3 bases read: TGCGCCAGCAGCTTGGGGGGCGCTGGGGCCAACGTC.

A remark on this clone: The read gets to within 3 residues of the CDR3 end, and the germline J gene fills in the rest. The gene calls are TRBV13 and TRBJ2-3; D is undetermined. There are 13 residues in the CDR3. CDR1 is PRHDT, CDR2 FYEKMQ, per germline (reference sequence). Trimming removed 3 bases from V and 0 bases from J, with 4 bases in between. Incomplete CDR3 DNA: TGTGCCAGCAGCTTGGGCAGCACAGATACG. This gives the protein CASSLGSTDT. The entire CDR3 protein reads CASSLGSTDTQYF. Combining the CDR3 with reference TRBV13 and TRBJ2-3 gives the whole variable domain AAGVIQSPRHLIKEKRETATLKCYPIPRHDTVYWYQQGPGQDPQFLISFYEKMQSDKGSIPDRFSAQQFSDYHSELNMSSLELGDSALYFCASSLGSTDTQYFGPGTRLTVL.

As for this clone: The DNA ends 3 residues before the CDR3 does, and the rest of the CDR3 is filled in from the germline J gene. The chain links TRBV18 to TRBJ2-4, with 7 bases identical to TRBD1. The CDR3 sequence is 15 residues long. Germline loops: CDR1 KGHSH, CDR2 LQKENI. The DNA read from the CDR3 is TGTGCCAGCTCACCAGGGACAGAAGTTAACTATGGT. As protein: CASSPGTEVNYG. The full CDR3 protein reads CASSPGTEVNYGQYF.

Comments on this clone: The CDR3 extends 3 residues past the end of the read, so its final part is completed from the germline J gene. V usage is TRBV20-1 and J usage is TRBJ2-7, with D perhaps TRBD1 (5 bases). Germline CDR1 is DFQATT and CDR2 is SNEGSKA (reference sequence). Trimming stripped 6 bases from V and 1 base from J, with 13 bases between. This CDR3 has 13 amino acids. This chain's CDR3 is CSAAQGRSYEQYF. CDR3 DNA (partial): TGCAGTGCAGCGCAGGGAAGATCCTACGAG.

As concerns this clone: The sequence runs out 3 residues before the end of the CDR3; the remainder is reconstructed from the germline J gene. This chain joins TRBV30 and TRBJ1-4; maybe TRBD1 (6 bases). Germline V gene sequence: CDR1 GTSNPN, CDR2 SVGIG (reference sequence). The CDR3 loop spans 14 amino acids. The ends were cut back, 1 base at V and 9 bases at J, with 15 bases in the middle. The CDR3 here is CAWSAGQGRKKLFF. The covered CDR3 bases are TGTGCCTGGAGTGCGGGCCAGGGGAGAAAAAAA.

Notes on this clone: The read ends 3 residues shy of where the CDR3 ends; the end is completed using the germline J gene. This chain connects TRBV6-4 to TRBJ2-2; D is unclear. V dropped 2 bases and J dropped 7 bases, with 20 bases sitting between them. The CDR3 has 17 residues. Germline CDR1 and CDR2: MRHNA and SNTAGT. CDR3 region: CASSDPHTWPEVGELFF. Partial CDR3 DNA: TGTGCCAGCAGTGACCCCCATACCTGGCCAGAGGTCGGGGAG.

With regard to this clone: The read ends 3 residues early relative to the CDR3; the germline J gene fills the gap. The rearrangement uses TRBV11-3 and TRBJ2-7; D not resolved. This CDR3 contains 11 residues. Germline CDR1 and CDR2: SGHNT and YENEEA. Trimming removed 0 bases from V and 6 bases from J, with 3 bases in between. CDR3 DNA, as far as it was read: TGTGCCAGCAGCTTAGATCGCGAG. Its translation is CASSLDRE. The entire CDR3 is CASSLDREQYF.

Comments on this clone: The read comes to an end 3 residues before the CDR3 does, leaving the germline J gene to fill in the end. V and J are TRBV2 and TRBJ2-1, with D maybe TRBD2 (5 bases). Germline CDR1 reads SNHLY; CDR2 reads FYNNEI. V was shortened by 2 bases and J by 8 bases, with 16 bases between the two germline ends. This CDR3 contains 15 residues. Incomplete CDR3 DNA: TGTGCCAGCAGTGAACGGTCCAGCGGAAGCCATGAG. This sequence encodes CASSERSSGSHE. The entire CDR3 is CASSERSSGSHEQFF. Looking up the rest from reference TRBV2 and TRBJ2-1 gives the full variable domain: EPEVTQTPSHQVTQMGQEVILRCVPISNHLYFYWYRQILGQKVEFLVSFYNNEISEKSEIFDDQFSVERPDGSNFTLKIRSTKLEDSAMYFCASSERSSGSHEQFFGPGTRLTVL.

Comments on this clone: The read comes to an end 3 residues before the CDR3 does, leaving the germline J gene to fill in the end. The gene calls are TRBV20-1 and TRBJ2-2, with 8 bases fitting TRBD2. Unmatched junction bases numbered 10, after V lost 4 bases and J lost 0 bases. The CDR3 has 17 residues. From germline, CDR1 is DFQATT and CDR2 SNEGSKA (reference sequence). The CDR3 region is CSATTPLAGANTGELFF. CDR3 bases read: TGCAGTGCTACGACACCTCTAGCGGGCGCGAACACCGGGGAG.

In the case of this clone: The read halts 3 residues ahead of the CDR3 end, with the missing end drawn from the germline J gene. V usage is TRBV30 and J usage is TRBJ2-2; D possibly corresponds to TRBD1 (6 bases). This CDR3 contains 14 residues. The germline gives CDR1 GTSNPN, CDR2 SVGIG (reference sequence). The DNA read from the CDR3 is TGTGCCTGGAAGGAACAGGGAAAAAATTCACCG. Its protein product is CAWKEQGKNSP. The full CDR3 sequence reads CAWKEQGKNSPLFF. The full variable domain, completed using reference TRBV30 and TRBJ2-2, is SQTIHQWPATLVQPVGSPLSLECTVEGTSNPNLYWYRQAAGRGLQLLFYSVGIGQISSEVPQNLSASRPQDRQFILSSKKLLLSDSGFYLCAWKEQGKNSPLFFGEGSRLTVL.

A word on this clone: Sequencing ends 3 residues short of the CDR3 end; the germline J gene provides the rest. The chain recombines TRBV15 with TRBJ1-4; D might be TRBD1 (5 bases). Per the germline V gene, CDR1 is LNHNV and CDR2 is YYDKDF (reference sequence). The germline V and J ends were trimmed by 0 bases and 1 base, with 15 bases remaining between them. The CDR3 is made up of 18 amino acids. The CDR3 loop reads CATSRDKQGRKTNEKLFF. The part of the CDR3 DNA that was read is TGTGCCACCAGCAGAGATAAGCAGGGTCGGAAAACTAATGAAAAA.

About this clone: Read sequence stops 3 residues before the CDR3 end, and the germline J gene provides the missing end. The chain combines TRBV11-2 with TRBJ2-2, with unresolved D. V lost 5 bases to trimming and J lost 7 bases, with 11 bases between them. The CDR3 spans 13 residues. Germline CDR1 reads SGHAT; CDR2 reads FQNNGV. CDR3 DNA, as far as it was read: TGTGCCAGCAGCACTAACCACGTCGGGGAG. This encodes CASSTNHVGE. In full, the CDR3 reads CASSTNHVGELFF. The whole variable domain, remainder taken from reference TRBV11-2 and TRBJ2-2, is EAGVAQSPRYKIIEKRQSVAFWCNPISGHATLYWYQQILGQGPKLLIQFQNNGVVDDSQLPKDRFSAERLKGVDSTLKIQPAKLEDSAVYLCASSTNHVGELFFGEGSRLTVL.

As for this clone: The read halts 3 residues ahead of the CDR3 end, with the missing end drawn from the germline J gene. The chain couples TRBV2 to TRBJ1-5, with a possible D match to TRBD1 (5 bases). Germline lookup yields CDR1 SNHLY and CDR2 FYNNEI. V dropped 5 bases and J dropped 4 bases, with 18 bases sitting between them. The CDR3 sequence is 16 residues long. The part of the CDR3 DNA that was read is TGTGCCAGCAGTAGTGGGCAGGGAGGATGGAATCAGCCC. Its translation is CASSSGQGGWNQP. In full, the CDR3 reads CASSSGQGGWNQPQHF.

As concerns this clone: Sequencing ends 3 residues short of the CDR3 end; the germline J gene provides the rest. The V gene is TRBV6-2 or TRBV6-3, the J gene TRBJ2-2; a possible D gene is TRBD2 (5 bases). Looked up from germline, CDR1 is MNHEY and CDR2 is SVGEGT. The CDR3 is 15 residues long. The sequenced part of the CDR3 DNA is TGTGCCAGTAGCTGGAGGTTCGCAACTAATGAAAAG. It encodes CASSWRFATNEK. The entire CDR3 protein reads CASSWRFATNEKLFF.

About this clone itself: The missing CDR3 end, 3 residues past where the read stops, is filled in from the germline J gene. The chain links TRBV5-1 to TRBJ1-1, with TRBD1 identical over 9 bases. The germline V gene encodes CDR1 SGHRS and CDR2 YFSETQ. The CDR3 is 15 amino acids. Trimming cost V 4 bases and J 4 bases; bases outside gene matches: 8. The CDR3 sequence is CASSEGQGPATEAFF. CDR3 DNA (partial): TGCGCCAGCAGCGAGGGACAGGGACCTGCCACTGAA.